Shown below are 15 T cell receptor beta chains from a single sample sequenced in a study of CD8+CD57+ T cells in acquired aplastic anemia (dated by TCRdb to the late 2010s). The instrument given in TCRdb is Illumina HiSeq 2000. Genomic DNA served as template for TCR beta VDJ combination and CDR3 sequence profiling. TCRdb took the public reads, trimmed them with fastp at Q25, ran MiXCR for clone calling and kept in-frame beta chains. When rows share a CDR3 protein, they turn into one entry using the most common DNA and genes. Here the sample has 150,000 to 200,000 distinct CDR3 sequences; about 48% occur a single time. The biggest ten clones account for approximately 1% of the sample. Sequenced input: sorted CD4+, CD8+, or CD8+CD57+ T cells (not recorded which) from PBMCs. The receptors come from a human donor in good health.

This clonotype was recorded a few times. At one of its ends the junction is not consistent with the germline gene, which may arise from a read error. The genes are TRBV10-1 and TRBJ2-7, with 9 bases that match TRBD1. CDR3 length: 12 residues. Germline CDR1 and CDR2: WNHNN and SYGVQD (reference sequence). CDR3 sequence: CASSTGTGTLNF. Here the CDR3 DNA reads TGCGCCAGCAGTACCGGGACAGGGACGTTGAACTTC.

This clonotype has at least ten counts. The chain has TRBV10-3 and TRBJ2-7, with D hard to call. The germline V and J ends were trimmed by 4 bases and 3 bases, with 10 bases remaining between them. Looked up from germline, CDR1 is ENHRY and CDR2 is SYGVKD. The CDR3 is 13 amino acids. CDR3 nucleotides: TGTGCCATCAGTGGGACGGCAGGCTACGAGCAGTACTTC. It is translated as CAISGTAGYEQYF.

This clonotype has a count of ten or more. The chain joins TRBV19 to TRBJ2-7, with a tentative D call TRBD1 (5 bases). This CDR3 has 15 residues. Germline assignment: CDR1 LNHDA and CDR2 SQIVND (reference sequence). The germline V and J ends were trimmed by 1 base and 0 bases, with 10 bases remaining between them. The DNA of the CDR3 is TGTGCCAGTAGTATAGTGGGGCATCACTCCTACGAGCAGTACTTC. Translating it yields CASSIVGHHSYEQYF. Using reference TRBV19 and TRBJ2-7 for the parts outside the CDR3, the full variable domain is DGGITQSPKYLFRKEGQNVTLSCEQNLNHDAMYWYRQDPGQGLRLIYYSQIVNDFQKGDIAEGYSVSREKKESFPLTVTSAQKNPTAFYLCASSIVGHHSYEQYFGPGTRLTVT.

V gene TRBV20-1 combines with J gene TRBJ2-7; no clear D gene. The V end was cut by 4 bases, the J end by 7 bases, with 14 bases between. The CDR3 has 12 amino acids. The germline V gene has CDR1 DFQATT and CDR2 SNEGSKA (reference sequence). The CDR3 is CSATHVAGEQYF. In DNA form, the CDR3 reads TGCAGTGCTACCCATGTCGCCGGGGAGCAGTACTTC.

This clonotype was detected many times. The chain links TRBV19 to TRBJ2-7, with D possibly being TRBD1 (6 bases). The germline V gene has CDR1 LNHDA and CDR2 SQIVND (reference sequence). Trimming took off 6 bases at V and 6 bases at J, with 12 bases between the two ends. The CDR3 has 12 residues. Here the CDR3 DNA reads TGTGCCAGTAGAAATACAGGGCCCGAGCAGTACTTC. This sequence encodes CASRNTGPEQYF.

In the case of this clonotype: A read error is possible here, since a much larger clone lies one base away. The CDR3 carries no conserved terminal phenylalanine or tryptophan, so it likely arises from a read error. This sequence joins TRBV20-1 and TRBJ2-1; 11 bases align to TRBD2. The CDR3 is made up of 15 amino acids. Germline V gene lookup returns CDR1 DFQATT and CDR2 SNEGSKA (reference sequence). The junction had 7 bases not matched to a gene; V was cut back by 5 bases and J by 4 bases. This chain's CDR3 is CSAGGLAELYNEQFL. CDR3 DNA sequence: TGCAGTGCTGGGGGACTAGCGGAGCTTTACAATGAGCAGTTCCTC.

The rearrangement uses TRBV20-1 and TRBJ1-6; maybe TRBD1 (6 bases). With 3 bases removed from V and 6 bases from J, the gap between germline ends came to 12 bases. Looked up from germline, CDR1 is DFQATT and CDR2 is SNEGSKA (reference sequence). The CDR3 covers 14 residues. DNA for the CDR3: TGCAGTGCTAGGGTCAGGACAGTTAATTCACCCCTCCACTTT. Residues: CSARVRTVNSPLHF.

This chain connects TRBV7-9 to TRBJ2-3, with D unresolved. Trimming cost V 4 bases and J 2 bases, with 10 bases left between them. The CDR3 has 14 amino acids. Per the germline V gene, CDR1 is SEHNR and CDR2 is FQNEAQ (reference sequence). CDR3 DNA sequence: TGTGCCAGCAGCTCGTGGCAGGTCACAGATACGCAGTATTTT. Its translation is CASSSWQVTDTQYF.

In this sample, this clonotype turned up a few times. V and J are TRBV10-3 and TRBJ2-1; D is possibly TRBD2 (5 bases). Germline V gene sequence: CDR1 ENHRY, CDR2 SYGVKD. This CDR3 is 12 amino acids long. With 3 bases removed from V and 7 bases from J, the gap between germline ends came to 7 bases. In DNA form, the CDR3 reads TGTGCCATCAGTGATTCGGGGAATGAGCAGTTCTTC. It is translated as CAISDSGNEQFF.

There are many counts of this clonotype. One junction end disagrees with the germline gene, perhaps due to a read error. The chain combines TRBV7-7 with TRBJ2-2; 7 bases line up with TRBD2. The CDR3 is 17 residues long. Germline lookup yields CDR1 SSHAT and CDR2 FNYEAQ (reference sequence). The CDR3 DNA reads as TGTGCTAGCAGCTTAGTGGGGGGGACCGCGAACACCGGGGAGCTGTTTTTT. Amino acids: CASSLVGGTANTGELFF.

This sequence joins TRBV15 and TRBJ2-5; TRBD2 matches 10 bases. Germline V lookup: CDR1 LNHNV, CDR2 YYDKDF (reference sequence). This CDR3 is 15 amino acids long. V dropped 3 bases and J dropped 4; count of bases not matched to a gene: 5. The chain's CDR3 is CATSSASGGGETQYF. CDR3 coding DNA: TGTGCCACCAGCAGCGCTAGCGGGGGAGGAGAGACCCAGTACTTC. The variable domain in full, with the rest retrieved from reference TRBV15 and TRBJ2-5, is DAMVIQNPRYQVTQFGKPVTLSCSQTLNHNVMYWYQQKSSQAPKLLFHYYDKDFNNEADTPDNFQSRRPNTSFCFLDIRSPGLGDTAMYLCATSSASGGGETQYFGPGTRLLVL.

This clonotype was observed at least ten times. The rearrangement uses TRBV7-2 and TRBJ1-2; a possible D gene is TRBD1 (5 bases). Per germline, CDR1 SGHTA and CDR2 FQGNSA. V shed 5 bases and J shed 5 bases, with 18 bases lying between them. CDR3 size: 15 residues. The CDR3 loop is CASSPGGSPAYGYTF. The CDR3 nucleotides are TGTGCCAGCAGCCCCGGGGGGTCCCCTGCTTATGGCTACACCTTC.

There are many counts of this clonotype. The V gene is TRBV19, the J gene TRBJ2-7; 10 bases line up with TRBD1. With V trimmed by 8 bases and J by 5 bases, 6 bases remained unmatched. Germline V gene lookup returns CDR1 LNHDA and CDR2 SQIVND (reference sequence). This CDR3 comprises 13 residues. DNA for the CDR3: TGTGCCAGTGCAGACAGGGGGCAGGACGAGCAGTACTTC. This gives the protein CASADRGQDEQYF.

This clonotype was seen ten or more times. The rearrangement links TRBV12-3 or TRBV12-4 to TRBJ2-3; D is undetermined. The CDR3 totals 11 residues. The V end lost 6 bases, the J end lost 2 bases, and 3 bases lay between the germline ends. The DNA of the CDR3 is TGTGCCAGCAGGAACACAGATACGCAGTATTTT. Translated: CASRNTDTQYF.

This clonotype was counted once. The V gene is TRBV19, the J gene TRBJ1-3; D is uncertain. The CDR3 covers 15 residues. Germline V CDR1 and CDR2: LNHDA, SQIVND (reference sequence). The germline V and J ends were trimmed by 4 bases and 0 bases, with 10 bases remaining between them. In DNA, the CDR3 is TGTGCCAGTAGTAAGAGGGCGGACTCTGGAAACACCATATATTTT. Its translation is CASSKRADSGNTIYF.